These 12 T cell receptor beta chains were sequenced from one sample in a study of liver allograft versus peripheral blood T cells. Across the study: Transplanted-liver and recipient peripheral blood T cell receptor repertoires were compared.

TCRdb re-analysed the reads in MiXCR, keeping a single row per CDR3 protein. The data contain 7,400 or so distinct CDR3 sequences, approximately 15% of them singletons. The origin of the receptors is a human patient who had a liver transplant. The T cells may come from the graft donor.

The chain couples TRBV11-2 to TRBJ2-5; D unresolved. V lost 5 bases, J lost 1 base, and 8 bases lay in between. The CDR3 is made up of 13 amino acids. Germline V gene sequence: CDR1 SGHAT, CDR2 FQNNGV. CDR3 nucleotides: TGTGCCAGCAGCGCCATCGTCCAAGAGACCCAGTACTTC. Its protein is CASSAIVQETQYF.

This chain uses TRBV7-9 with TRBJ1-2, with D unresolved. The V gene lost 11 bases and the J gene lost 1 base, with 8 bases spanning the gap. Germline CDR1 SEHNR, CDR2 FQNEAQ (reference sequence). This CDR3 has 11 residues. CDR3 DNA: TGTGCCGGCACAGATAACTATGGCTACACCTTC. It codes for CAGTDNYGYTF.

By sample fraction, this clonotype is medium-sized. This CDR3 is CASSTGAQPQHF. The CDR3 coding sequence is TGTGCCAGTAGTACAGGGGCTCAGCCCCAGCATTTT. This sequence joins TRBV19 and TRBJ1-5; TRBD1 might be the D (6 bases). Germline CDR1 LNHDA, CDR2 SQIVND (reference sequence). CDR3 size: 12 residues. V was clipped by 4 bases and J by 6 bases, with 7 bases between them.

By share, this clonotype counts as medium-sized. This chain connects TRBV13 to TRBJ1-1, with TRBD1 as a possible D gene (6 bases). Germline CDR1 and CDR2: PRHDT and FYEKMQ (reference sequence). The CDR3 has 15 amino acids. V was trimmed by 1 base and J by 3 bases, leaving 12 bases between them. In DNA form, the CDR3 reads TGTGCCAGCAGCTTAGCAGGGGTAAGCTACACTGAAGCTTTCTTT. Translating gives CASSLAGVSYTEAFF. The full variable domain, with the rest looked up from reference TRBV13 and TRBJ1-1, is AAGVIQSPRHLIKEKRETATLKCYPIPRHDTVYWYQQGPGQDPQFLISFYEKMQSDKGSIPDRFSAQQFSDYHSELNMSSLELGDSALYFCASSLAGVSYTEAFFGQGTRLTVV.

This clonotype showed up just a few times. The genes are TRBV20-1 and TRBJ2-3, with TRBD1 matching 7 bases. V trimming: 0 bases; J trimming: 0 bases; junction bases outside the gene matches: 9. The germline CDR1 and CDR2 sequences are DFQATT and SNEGSKA (reference sequence). There are 17 residues in the CDR3. The DNA for the CDR3 is TGCAGTGCTAGAGAGCACAGGGGTTCAGTCAGCACAGATACGCAGTATTTT. Protein sequence: CSAREHRGSVSTDTQYF.

Sample share makes this clonotype medium-sized (0.01 to 0.1%). The CDR3 DNA sequence: TGCAGCGCCCTGGATGCGGACTATGGCTACACCTTC. Translating it yields CSALDADYGYTF. The chain employs TRBV29-1 and TRBJ1-2; D unclear. The CDR3 is 12 amino acids. The germline V gene has CDR1 SQVTM and CDR2 ANQGSEA. V lost 7 bases, J lost 3 bases, and 12 bases lay in between.

Written as DNA, the CDR3 is TGTGCCATCAGTGAGGGGCAGGGGAAAGAGACCCAGTACTTC. Translating it yields CAISEGQGKETQYF. V usage is TRBV10-3 and J usage is TRBJ2-5; D possibly corresponds to TRBD1 (6 bases). V shed 2 bases and J shed 3 bases, with 10 bases lying between them. Germline V gives CDR1 ENHRY, CDR2 SYGVKD. The CDR3 is 14 residues long.

By share, this clonotype ranks as medium-sized (0.01 to 0.1%). The rearrangement uses TRBV19 and TRBJ1-2; 8 positions match TRBD1. The CDR3 totals 15 residues. Germline assignment: CDR1 LNHDA and CDR2 SQIVND (reference sequence). With 6 bases clipped from V and 2 bases from J, the junction kept 8 bases outside the gene matches. CDR3 in amino acids: CASSNLRQGNYGYTF. CDR3 DNA sequence: TGTGCCAGTAGCAACCTCCGACAGGGGAACTATGGCTACACCTTC.

This clonotype has only a few counts. The chain combines TRBV7-9 with TRBJ1-6; no clear D gene. V was trimmed by 0 bases and J by 7 bases, leaving 7 bases between them. Germline lookup yields CDR1 SEHNR and CDR2 FQNEAQ (reference sequence). This CDR3 region has 14 residues. CDR3: CASSLAIRNSPLHF. CDR3 nucleotides: TGTGCCAGCAGCTTAGCGATACGAAATTCACCCCTCCACTTT.

This clonotype is classed as medium-sized. This sequence joins TRBV6-2 or TRBV6-3 and TRBJ1-2; D ambiguous. CDR1 and CDR2 from the germline V gene are MNHEY and SVGEGT. V was shortened by 5 bases and J by 7 bases, with 14 bases between the two germline ends. This CDR3 is 13 amino acids long. DNA for the CDR3: TGTGCCAGCAGTGAACTGGGAACCCCTGGCTACACCTTC. Its translation: CASSELGTPGYTF.

In the case of this clonotype: A junction end diverges from the germline sequence, so it may reflect a read error. V and J are TRBV5-4 and TRBJ1-1; tentative D call: TRBD1 (5 bases). This CDR3 spans 15 amino acids. Germline CDR1 is SGHNT and CDR2 is YYREEE (reference sequence). CDR3 DNA sequence: TGTGTCAGCAGCACCTGGGGCAGAAGGGACACTGAAGCTTTCTTT. Translated, it gives CVSSTWGRRDTEAFF. Together with reference TRBV5-4 and TRBJ1-1, the CDR3 gives the full variable domain: ETGVTQSPTHLIKTRGQQVTLRCSSQSGHNTVSWYQQALGQGPQFIFQYYREEENGRGNFPPRFSGLQFPNYSSELNVNALELDDSALYLCVSSTWGRRDTEAFFGQGTRLTVV.

By share of the sample, this clonotype is medium-sized (0.01 to 0.1%). The chain uses TRBV7-9 and TRBJ1-5; 8 positions agree with TRBD1. The CDR3 length is 14 residues. V was pared by 5 bases and J by 4 bases, with 4 bases of the junction left unmatched. Germline V gene lookup returns CDR1 SEHNR and CDR2 FQNEAQ (reference sequence). CDR3 sequence (DNA): TGTGCCAGCAGCGGACAGGGCGTAAATCAGCCCCAGCATTTT. Its protein is CASSGQGVNQPQHF.